This is a list of T cell receptor beta chains from one sample in a study of cytomegalovirus exposure and HLA in healthy donors. Assay used: immunoSEQ multiplex PCR; TCRdb lists only in-frame clones, some missing. The sample lists 110,000 or so clones; 86% were seen once. The sequenced sample was PBMCs. These TCRs come from a man younger than 30 in good health and CMV-seronegative. CDR3s include the opening cysteine and the closing phenylalanine or tryptophan. The D gene is left open where the match is weak. Not all rows give a size; the values are once, few, many and, for expanded clones, a class.

v_call: TRBV15
d_call: TRBD1
j_call: TRBJ1-5
clone_size: -
cdr3_nt: TGTGCCACCAGCAGAGATCGGGCAGGGGGCAGACCCCAGCATTTT
cdr3_aa: CATSRDRAGGRPQHF

v_call: TRBV7-9
d_call: TRBD1
j_call: TRBJ2-1
clone_size: -
cdr3_nt: TGTGCCAGCAGCTTAGCCGGGACAGGGAATTTCAATGAGCAGTTCTTC
cdr3_aa: CASSLAGTGNFNEQFF

v_call: TRBV5-4
d_call: TRBD1
j_call: TRBJ2-4
clone_size: -
cdr3_nt: TGTGCCAGCAGCTACTCGACAGGGGGCTTGGTGAACATTCAGTACTTC
cdr3_aa: CASSYSTGGLVNIQYF

v_call: TRBV15
d_call: TRBD1
j_call: TRBJ2-5
clone_size: -
cdr3_nt: TGTGCCACCAGCCGAAAGCCGGGACAGCAAGAGACCCAGTACTTC
cdr3_aa: CATSRKPGQQETQYF

v_call: TRBV19
d_call: TRBD1
j_call: TRBJ2-7
clone_size: -
cdr3_nt: TGTGCCAGTAGTGGACAGGCAGGGGCCTACGAGCAGTACTTC
cdr3_aa: CASSGQAGAYEQYF

v_call: TRBV15
d_call: -
j_call: TRBJ2-7
clone_size: -
cdr3_nt: TGTGCCACCAGCACCTATAGTGGAGGATACGAGCAGTACTTC
cdr3_aa: CATSTYSGGYEQYF

v_call: TRBV2
d_call: TRBD1
j_call: TRBJ1-5
clone_size: -
cdr3_nt: TGTGCCAGCACCAAAGACAGGGTGGGCAGCAATCAGCCCCAGCATTTT
cdr3_aa: CASTKDRVGSNQPQHF

v_call: TRBV7-8
d_call: TRBD2
j_call: TRBJ2-1
clone_size: -
cdr3_nt: TGTGCCAGCAGGCCCGGGACTACCTATGGGGATGAGCAGTTCTTC
cdr3_aa: CASRPGTTYGDEQFF

v_call: TRBV2
d_call: TRBD2
j_call: TRBJ2-1
clone_size: -
cdr3_nt: TGTGCCAGCAGTGCTGCGGGAGGGCCAGTCATAGAGCAGTTCTTC
cdr3_aa: CASSAAGGPVIEQFF

v_call: TRBV2
d_call: TRBD1
j_call: TRBJ1-3
clone_size: -
cdr3_nt: TGTGCCAGCGGGACAGTCTCTGGAAACACCATATATTTT
cdr3_aa: CASGTVSGNTIYF

v_call: TRBV9
d_call: TRBD1
j_call: TRBJ1-1
clone_size: few
cdr3_nt: TGTGCCAGCAGCGCGGGACAGGGGAACACTGAAGCTTTCTTT
cdr3_aa: CASSAGQGNTEAFF

v_call: TRBV21-1
d_call: -
j_call: TRBJ1-5
clone_size: -
cdr3_nt: TGTGCCAGCAGCCCTTGGGCCGACAGGGCTGCTAGCAATCAGCCCCAGCATTTT
cdr3_aa: CASSPWADRAASNQPQHF

v_call: TRBV7-2
d_call: TRBD2
j_call: TRBJ2-7
clone_size: -
cdr3_nt: TGTGCCAGCAGCTTAGTTTCGGCTAGCGGGAGTTTTTACGAGCAGTACTTC
cdr3_aa: CASSLVSASGSFYEQYF

v_call: TRBV11-2
d_call: -
j_call: TRBJ1-1
clone_size: -
cdr3_nt: TGTGCCAGCAGCCCACGACAGGCCTCGAACACTGAAGCTTTCTTT
cdr3_aa: CASSPRQASNTEAFF

v_call: TRBV5-4
d_call: TRBD1
j_call: TRBJ1-2
clone_size: -
cdr3_nt: TGTGCCAGCAGCACGGGACAGGGGAACTATGGCTACACCTTC
cdr3_aa: CASSTGQGNYGYTF

v_call: TRBV6-1
d_call: TRBD1
j_call: TRBJ2-3
clone_size: few
cdr3_nt: TGTGCCAGCAGTGACGGGACAGGGGAGACAGATACGCAGTATTTT
cdr3_aa: CASSDGTGETDTQYF

v_call: TRBV9
d_call: -
j_call: TRBJ2-7
clone_size: once
cdr3_nt: TGTGCCAGCAGCGTAGAGGATAGCGGAGAGCTCTCGCAGTACTTC
cdr3_aa: CASSVEDSGELSQYF

v_call: TRBV2
d_call: -
j_call: TRBJ1-5
clone_size: few
cdr3_nt: TGTGCCAGCAGACGACAGTTTGCGGATCAGCCCCAGCATTTT
cdr3_aa: CASRRQFADQPQHF

v_call: TRBV6-1
d_call: TRBD1
j_call: TRBJ2-3
clone_size: -
cdr3_nt: TGTGCCAGCAGTGAGACAGGGCTAAGCAATCCAGATACGCAGTATTTT
cdr3_aa: CASSETGLSNPDTQYF

v_call: TRBV29-1
d_call: TRBD1
j_call: TRBJ2-7
clone_size: -
cdr3_nt: TGCAGCGCCGAGGGACAGTCTCCCTACGAGCAGTACTTC
cdr3_aa: CSAEGQSPYEQYF

v_call: TRBV9
d_call: TRBD2
j_call: TRBJ2-3
clone_size: -
cdr3_nt: TGTGCCAGCAGCGGACTAGCGGGGCCAGATACGCAGTATTTT
cdr3_aa: CASSGLAGPDTQYF

v_call: TRBV5-5
d_call: TRBD2
j_call: TRBJ2-3
clone_size: -
cdr3_nt: TGTGCCAGCAGCGCCTTAGCGGGAGGGTTCACAGATACGCAGTATTTT
cdr3_aa: CASSALAGGFTDTQYF

v_call: TRBV4-2
d_call: TRBD1
j_call: TRBJ2-3
clone_size: -
cdr3_nt: TGTGCCAGCAGCCAAGAATCGGCAGGGGGCGCGCGAGTCGGGCGGACAGATACGCAGTATTTT
cdr3_aa: CASSQESAGGARVGRTDTQYF

v_call: TRBV19
d_call: -
j_call: TRBJ2-1
clone_size: -
cdr3_nt: TGTGCCAGTAGTATGGCGGGGACCTCCTACAATGAGCAGTTCTTC
cdr3_aa: CASSMAGTSYNEQFF

v_call: TRBV6-6
d_call: -
j_call: TRBJ1-6
clone_size: -
cdr3_nt: TGTGCCAGCAGTTACCGCACGGGTCCGTCAAATTCACCCCTCCACTTT
cdr3_aa: CASSYRTGPSNSPLHF

v_call: TRBV6-6
d_call: -
j_call: TRBJ1-2
clone_size: -
cdr3_nt: TGTGCCAGCAGTTTACTCGTTCATGGCTACACCTTC
cdr3_aa: CASSLLVHGYTF

v_call: TRBV5-1
d_call: TRBD2
j_call: TRBJ2-5
clone_size: -
cdr3_nt: TGCGCCAGCAGCCGGGGGGGATCTCAGAACCAAGAGACCCAGTACTTC
cdr3_aa: CASSRGGSQNQETQYF

v_call: TRBV14
d_call: -
j_call: TRBJ1-2
clone_size: -
cdr3_nt: TGTGCCAGCAGCCAAACGGGTTATGGCTACACCTTC
cdr3_aa: CASSQTGYGYTF

v_call: TRBV5-1
d_call: -
j_call: TRBJ1-4
clone_size: -
cdr3_nt: TGCGCCAGCAGCAACAGGGCAACTAATGAAAAACTGTTTTTT
cdr3_aa: CASSNRATNEKLFF

v_call: TRBV25-1
d_call: -
j_call: TRBJ1-1
clone_size: once
cdr3_nt: TGTGCCAGCAGTGATCAGGTTATGAACACTGAAGCTTTCTTT
cdr3_aa: CASSDQVMNTEAFF

v_call: TRBV5-5
d_call: TRBD1
j_call: TRBJ1-6
clone_size: -
cdr3_nt: TGTGCCAGCAGCCCCAAGTTAGGGGGCAGACGCGATAATTCACCCCTCCACTTT
cdr3_aa: CASSPKLGGRRDNSPLHF

v_call: TRBV27
d_call: TRBD1
j_call: TRBJ2-7
clone_size: -
cdr3_nt: TGTGCCAGCAGTCCAACCGGGACAGGGTATTACGAGCAGTACTTC
cdr3_aa: CASSPTGTGYYEQYF

v_call: TRBV5-8
d_call: TRBD1
j_call: TRBJ1-2
clone_size: -
cdr3_nt: TGTGCCAGCAGGCACAGGGGGCGCGGCTATGGCTACACCTTC
cdr3_aa: CASRHRGRGYGYTF

v_call: TRBV7-6
d_call: -
j_call: TRBJ2-7
clone_size: -
cdr3_nt: TGTGCCAGCAGCTTACTCACAGGGTCCTACGAGCAGTACTTC
cdr3_aa: CASSLLTGSYEQYF

v_call: TRBV27
d_call: -
j_call: TRBJ2-7
clone_size: -
cdr3_nt: TGTGCCAGCAGTTTTAGTCCCCAGGGAGGAAGTAACGAGCAGTACTTC
cdr3_aa: CASSFSPQGGSNEQYF

v_call: TRBV29-1
d_call: -
j_call: TRBJ2-1
clone_size: -
cdr3_nt: TGCAGCGTGTGGAGAGGTGAGCAGTTCTTC
cdr3_aa: CSVWRGEQFF

v_call: TRBV7-9
d_call: -
j_call: TRBJ1-1
clone_size: -
cdr3_nt: TGTGCCAGCAGCACGACAGGACCGAGGACTGAAGCTTTCTTT
cdr3_aa: CASSTTGPRTEAFF

v_call: TRBV5-4
d_call: -
j_call: TRBJ2-7
clone_size: -
cdr3_nt: TGTGCCAGCAGCTTGGATGCGGTAAGCTCCTACGAGCAGTACTTC
cdr3_aa: CASSLDAVSSYEQYF

v_call: TRBV2
d_call: -
j_call: TRBJ1-5
clone_size: -
cdr3_nt: TGTGCCAGCAGTGAAGCGGCGTTCAGTAGCGGTCAGCCCCAGCATTTT
cdr3_aa: CASSEAAFSSGQPQHF

v_call: TRBV27
d_call: TRBD2
j_call: TRBJ2-3
clone_size: -
cdr3_nt: TGTGCCAGCAGACTAGCGGGGTCTGATACGCAGTATTTT
cdr3_aa: CASRLAGSDTQYF

v_call: TRBV21-1
d_call: -
j_call: TRBJ2-5
clone_size: -
cdr3_nt: TGTGCCAGCAGCCTCCGAGGCCAAGAGACCCAGTACTTC
cdr3_aa: CASSLRGQETQYF

v_call: TRBV11-2
d_call: TRBD2
j_call: TRBJ2-5
clone_size: once
cdr3_nt: TGTGCCAGCAGCCATCGACTAGCGGGAGGGTACCAAGAGACCCAGTACTTC
cdr3_aa: CASSHRLAGGYQETQYF

v_call: TRBV28
d_call: TRBD1
j_call: TRBJ2-7
clone_size: few
cdr3_nt: TGTGCCAGCAGTTTATCCGACAGGGGCCTGGGGGAGCAGTACTTC
cdr3_aa: CASSLSDRGLGEQYF

v_call: TRBV2
d_call: -
j_call: TRBJ1-1
clone_size: -
cdr3_nt: TGTGCCAGCAGTGAATCTATGAACACTGAAGCTTTCTTT
cdr3_aa: CASSESMNTEAFF

v_call: TRBV15
d_call: -
j_call: TRBJ1-5
clone_size: -
cdr3_nt: TGTGCCACCAGCAGAGATAACGTCGGAGTAGGCCGCCTCTATCAGCCCCAGCATTTT
cdr3_aa: CATSRDNVGVGRLYQPQHF

v_call: TRBV25-1
d_call: TRBD1
j_call: TRBJ1-2
clone_size: -
cdr3_nt: TGTGCCAGCAGTGGGGACAGGGCGGGATACTATGGCTACACCTTC
cdr3_aa: CASSGDRAGYYGYTF

v_call: TRBV5-1
d_call: TRBD1
j_call: TRBJ1-2
clone_size: -
cdr3_nt: TGCGCCAGCAGCTTCGGGACAGGGGATGGCTACACCTTC
cdr3_aa: CASSFGTGDGYTF

v_call: TRBV10-1
d_call: -
j_call: TRBJ2-5
clone_size: -
cdr3_nt: TGCGCCAGCAGTGAGGGCGGGAAGGAAGAGACCCAGTACTTC
cdr3_aa: CASSEGGKEETQYF

v_call: TRBV5-6
d_call: -
j_call: TRBJ1-1
clone_size: -
cdr3_nt: TGTGCCAGCAGCTGGTGGACAGAGAACACTGAAGCTTTCTTT
cdr3_aa: CASSWWTENTEAFF

v_call: TRBV6-6
d_call: TRBD1
j_call: TRBJ2-3
clone_size: -
cdr3_nt: TGTGCCAGCAGTCCCCGGGACAGGGGCCCCTTGTCCCCGCAGTATTTT
cdr3_aa: CASSPRDRGPLSPQYF

v_call: TRBV19
d_call: -
j_call: TRBJ2-6
clone_size: -
cdr3_nt: TGTGCCAGTGCTTTGGGGGGAGTTGGGGCCAACGTCCTGACTTTC
cdr3_aa: CASALGGVGANVLTF

v_call: TRBV2
d_call: TRBD2
j_call: TRBJ2-2
clone_size: few
cdr3_nt: TGTGCCAGTGCGGGGGTCAGCGCCGGGGAGCTGTTTTTT
cdr3_aa: CASAGVSAGELFF

v_call: TRBV11-3
d_call: TRBD1
j_call: TRBJ2-7
clone_size: -
cdr3_nt: TGTGCCAGCAGCTTAGATTGGGACAGGGACAAATTCCTGGACGAGCAGTACTTC
cdr3_aa: CASSLDWDRDKFLDEQYF